This TCR beta chain originates from a study of cytomegalovirus exposure and HLA in healthy donors. Study conclusions and caveats: Links to common viral pathogens appeared, in a later analysis, for several of the most significant clusters.

The CDR3 covers 14 residues. CDR1 SGHTA and CDR2 FQGNSA come from the germline V gene. Trimming removed 4 bases from V and 0 bases from J, with 7 bases in between. As concerns this clone: Its antigen remains unidentified.

The PCR ran on 60 Vbeta and 13 Jbeta primers. Some clones are missing from TCRdb's copy, which holds only in-frame ones; the method was immunoSEQ multiplex PCR. The table shows about 130,000 clones, with about 81% occurring only once. The gene calls are TRBV7-2 and TRBJ1-5; D is ambiguous. The source material was PBMCs. This clonotype originated in a woman aged 25-40 years in good health and CMV-seronegative. For the CDR3, the DNA is TGTGCCAGCAGCTCGACATCTAGCAATCAGCCCCAGCATTTT. Residues: CASSSTSSNQPQHF.